Following are 27 T cell receptor beta chains from one sample sequenced in a study of blood T cell repertoires in COVID-19. Sequenced by immunoSEQ multiplex PCR; TCRdb stores in-frame clones only, minus some. The repertoire holds some 97,000 clones, about 85% seen once, with 10% to 15% in the top ten. Sequencing used peripheral blood. All receptors come from a human donor in a cohort sampled during active COVID-19.

The chain carries TRBV19 and TRBJ2-1, with a tentative D call TRBD2 (5 bases). V gave up 5 bases and J gave up 7 bases, with 9 bases separating them. The CDR3 spans 12 residues. The V gene's germline CDR1 is LNHDA and CDR2 SQIVND (reference sequence). The CDR3 reads CASSSGGNEQFF. The CDR3 DNA follows: TGTGCCAGTAGTTCAGGAGGTAATGAGCAGTTCTTC.

This clone was observed once. This chain uses TRBV7-8 with TRBJ1-2; 12 bases map to TRBD1. From germline, CDR1 is SGHVS and CDR2 FQNEAQ. V shed 5 bases, J shed 6 bases, and the junction held 13 bases outside the gene matches. This CDR3 contains 17 residues. CDR3 nucleotides: TGTGCCAGCAGCCCCCTAGGGGGGACAGGGGGCAGTCATGGCTACACCTTC. It yields the protein CASSPLGGTGGSHGYTF.

The V call is TRBV5-4, the J call TRBJ1-6; TRBD1 matches at 7 bases. There are 15 residues in the CDR3. Germline V gives CDR1 SGHNT, CDR2 YYREEE (reference sequence). Trimming at V came to 4 bases and at J to 7 bases, leaving 8 bases not matched to a gene. The CDR3 DNA sequence: TGTGCCAGCAGCCGATCGGGACAGTTGAATTCACCCCTCCACTTT. Translated: CASSRSGQLNSPLHF.

This clone appeared a few times. The chain joins TRBV6-2 or TRBV6-3 to TRBJ1-1; D may be TRBD1 (5 bases). This CDR3 spans 17 amino acids. In germline, CDR1 is MNHEY, CDR2 SVGEGT. Trimming pared 1 base from V and 1 base from J, leaving 16 bases between. CDR3 DNA sequence: TGTGCCAGCAGTTACTTCTGGGACGGGAGCCGGAACACTGAAGCTTTCTTT. Amino acids: CASSYFWDGSRNTEAFF.

Only a few counts were recorded for this clone. The chain couples TRBV7-6 to TRBJ2-2, with 9 bases identical to TRBD1. The trim removed 3 bases at V and 4 bases at J, leaving 3 bases unmatched. The CDR3 spans 15 residues. Germline V gene lookup returns CDR1 SGHVS and CDR2 FNYEAQ. The CDR3 region has the DNA TGTGCCAGCAGCTTCCAGGACAGGGGCACCGGGGAGCTGTTTTTT. It encodes CASSFQDRGTGELFF.

This clone has just one count. V and J are TRBV2 and TRBJ2-5; 7 bases fit TRBD2. CDR3 length: 15 residues. J gave up 4 bases and V 6 bases, and 11 bases lay outside the gene matches. Germline loops: CDR1 SNHLY, CDR2 FYNNEI. CDR3 loop: CASSREEWRAETQYF. The CDR3 DNA reads TGTGCCAGCAGCCGGGAGGAGTGGAGGGCAGAGACCCAGTACTTC.

The chain has TRBV3-1 (or the pseudogene TRBV3-2) and TRBJ1-2; 11 bases agree with TRBD1. This CDR3 has 15 amino acids. J gave up 7 bases and V 1 base, and 5 bases lay outside the gene matches. The germline V gene encodes CDR1 LGHDT and CDR2 YNNKEL (reference sequence). The chain's CDR3 is CASSQGGQGAVGYTF. Written as DNA, the CDR3 is TGTGCCAGCAGCCAAGGAGGACAGGGGGCGGTTGGCTACACCTTC.

This clone appeared a few times. The V gene is TRBV6-5, the J gene TRBJ2-1, with 8 bases lining up with TRBD2. The CDR3 is made up of 14 amino acids. The germline CDR1 and CDR2 sequences are MNHEY and SVGAGI. V was clipped by 8 bases and J by 1 base; unmatched bases: 4. The CDR3 DNA reads as TGTGCCAGCTCCGGGACTAGGTCCTACAATGAGCAGTTCTTC. This translates into CASSGTRSYNEQFF.

This clone was seen just once. CDR3 DNA: TGTGCCAGCAGCTTGCCTCCGTCGGAGACCCAGTACTTC. Protein: CASSLPPSETQYF. This chain connects TRBV5-8 to TRBJ2-5; no firm D call. Germline CDR1 and CDR2: SGHTS and YDEGEE. This CDR3 has 13 amino acids. Between the trimmed V and J ends, which lost 1 base and 5 bases, there was a span of 9 bases.

This chain links TRBV5-1 with TRBJ2-7, with D possibly being TRBD1 (6 bases). The CDR3 totals 17 residues. V lost 4 bases to trimming and J lost 2 bases, with 22 bases between them. Germline lookup yields CDR1 SGHRS and CDR2 YFSETQ. Here the CDR3 reads CASSITGQPGLPYEQYF. CDR3 nucleotide sequence: TGCGCCAGCAGCATCACGGGACAACCCGGACTTCCCTACGAGCAGTACTTC.

This chain connects TRBV6-5 to TRBJ1-5; 8 bases line up with TRBD1. V trimming: 6 bases; J trimming: 4 bases; junction bases outside the gene matches: 8. The CDR3 covers 15 residues. Germline CDR1 and CDR2: MNHEY and SVGAGI. The CDR3: CASSSGQGRNQPQHF. The CDR3 DNA sequence: TGTGCCAGCAGCTCCGGACAGGGCAGAAATCAGCCCCAGCATTTT.

The CDR3 spells CASSQTPYEQYF. The CDR3 bases are TGTGCCAGCAGCCAAACTCCCTACGAGCAGTACTTC. V gene TRBV3-1 (or the pseudogene TRBV3-2) combines with J gene TRBJ2-7; D uncertain. From germline, CDR1 is LGHDT and CDR2 YNNKEL (reference sequence). This CDR3 comprises 12 residues. Trimming left V 2 bases short and J 2 bases short, with 4 bases between.

The chain employs TRBV3-1 (or the pseudogene TRBV3-2) and TRBJ1-3; maybe TRBD1 (5 bases). V lost 0 bases and J 6 bases, leaving 12 bases between the germline ends. This CDR3 has 15 amino acids. Germline CDR1 LGHDT, CDR2 YNNKEL (reference sequence). The CDR3, as DNA: TGTGCCAGCAGCCAAGATCGGGGGAGCTTAAACACCATATATTTT. The encoded protein is CASSQDRGSLNTIYF.

The V gene is TRBV7-2, the J gene TRBJ1-6; 7 nucleotides match TRBD1. V gave up 6 bases and J gave up 9 bases; unmatched junction bases: 8. Germline CDR1 and CDR2: SGHTA and FQGNSA. The CDR3 totals 14 residues. Here the CDR3 reads CASSPGQVGSPLHF. The CDR3 DNA is TGTGCCAGCAGTCCAGGACAGGTCGGTTCACCCCTCCACTTT.

In its sample, this clone was seen a few times. This rearrangement joins TRBV3-1 (or the pseudogene TRBV3-2) to TRBJ1-3; perhaps TRBD1 as D (5 bases). The CDR3 is 14 residues long. With 5 bases removed from V and 9 bases from J, the gap between germline ends came to 17 bases. Germline values: CDR1 LGHDT, CDR2 YNNKEL (reference sequence). The CDR3 DNA sequence: TGTGCCAGCAGCTCTCGGGCAGGGACTACCACCATATATTTT. Translation gives CASSSRAGTTTIYF.

V usage is TRBV2 and J usage is TRBJ2-1; TRBD2 is a possible D gene (5 bases). The CDR3 sequence is 14 residues long. With 0 bases removed from V and 8 bases from J, the gap between germline ends came to 11 bases. The germline gives CDR1 SNHLY, CDR2 FYNNEI. The DNA for the CDR3 is TGTGCCAGCAGTGAAGCGCTTCTGAGGGATGAGCAGTTCTTC. Amino acids: CASSEALLRDEQFF.

The CDR3 sequence is CATSRGPSNQPQHF. The CDR3 DNA sequence: TGTGCCACCAGCAGAGGGCCAAGCAATCAGCCCCAGCATTTT. This chain uses TRBV15 with TRBJ1-5, with D hard to call. Trimming cost V 1 base and J 1 base, with 5 bases left between them. The CDR3 length is 14 residues. Germline loops: CDR1 LNHNV, CDR2 YYDKDF (reference sequence).

The V gene is TRBV7-2, the J gene TRBJ2-1; a weak D match, TRBD2 (6 bases). The CDR3 length is 18 residues. Germline lookup yields CDR1 SGHTA and CDR2 FQGNSA. V lost 3 bases and J lost 1, with 19 bases in between. The DNA for the CDR3 is TGTGCCAGCAGCTTGCGGCTGGGGGGTCCGGGATCCTACAATGAGCAGTTCTTC. Its translation: CASSLRLGGPGSYNEQFF.

The rearrangement links TRBV25-1 to TRBJ1-2; a weak D match, TRBD1 (5 bases). Per the germline V gene, CDR1 is MGHDK and CDR2 is SYGVNS. The CDR3 runs to 11 residues. The V end lost 11 bases, the J end lost 5 bases, and 12 bases lay between the germline ends. The CDR3 DNA sequence: TGTGCCCTGGGGGGAGATTATGGCTACACCTTC. It is translated as CALGGDYGYTF.

The genes are TRBV7-9 and TRBJ1-1; D is perhaps TRBD1 (5 bases). The length of the CDR3 is 16 residues. V lost 5 bases and J lost 4, with 20 bases in between. Germline-derived CDR1 and CDR2 are SEHNR and FQNEAQ (reference sequence). CDR3 loop: CASSEGTGVSLTEAFF. The CDR3, as DNA: TGTGCCAGCAGCGAAGGGACGGGGGTTTCGCTCACTGAAGCTTTCTTT.

This clone was observed once. This rearrangement joins TRBV3-1 (or the pseudogene TRBV3-2) to TRBJ2-3, with 13 bases aligning to TRBD2. Trimming removed 5 bases from V and 2 bases from J; junction bases left unmatched: 10. Germline CDR1 and CDR2: LGHDT and YNNKEL (reference sequence). The CDR3 contains 18 residues. CDR3 loop: CASSSRTSGGQFTDTQYF. CDR3 sequence (DNA): TGTGCCAGCAGCTCCAGGACTAGCGGGGGCCAATTCACAGATACGCAGTATTTT.

The CDR3 loop reads CAISGVATGGGNTIYF. The CDR3 DNA reads as TGTGCCATCAGTGGGGTAGCGACGGGTGGAGGAAACACCATATATTTT. This sequence joins TRBV10-3 and TRBJ1-3, with D hard to call. The germline V and J ends were trimmed by 4 bases and 4 bases, with 17 bases remaining between them. This CDR3 region has 16 residues. Looked up from germline, CDR1 is ENHRY and CDR2 is SYGVKD.

The chain links TRBV5-1 to TRBJ1-2; 9 bases are shared with TRBD1. The junction had 9 bases not matched to a gene; V was cut back by 4 bases and J by 5 bases. The CDR3 has 15 amino acids. Germline CDR1 SGHRS, CDR2 YFSETQ. This CDR3 is CASSASGQGSYGYTF. As DNA, the CDR3 is TGCGCCAGCAGCGCTTCGGGACAGGGTTCGTATGGCTACACCTTC.

The chain recombines TRBV3-1 (or the pseudogene TRBV3-2) with TRBJ2-7; D is perhaps TRBD1 (5 bases). The germline gives CDR1 LGHDT, CDR2 YNNKEL (reference sequence). V gave up 6 bases and J gave up 5 bases, with 8 bases separating them. The CDR3 is 11 residues long. CDR3 nucleotide sequence: TGTGCCAGCAGTCAGGGTAACGAGCAGTACTTC. This sequence encodes CASSQGNEQYF.

The chain employs TRBV12-3 or TRBV12-4 and TRBJ2-7; D may be TRBD1 (5 bases). Trimming shortened V by 6 bases and J by 5 bases, and 11 bases separated the two germline ends. The CDR3 extends over 12 amino acids. CDR3 protein: CASSPQGNEQYF. CDR3 DNA sequence: TGTGCCAGCAGCCCCCAGGGAAACGAGCAGTACTTC.

The V and J genes are TRBV11-2 and TRBJ2-7, with TRBD2 matching 10 bases. Germline values: CDR1 SGHAT, CDR2 FQNNGV. The length of the CDR3 is 17 residues. V was pared by 0 bases and J by 2 bases, with 7 bases of the junction left unmatched. CDR3 in DNA: TGTGCCAGCAGCTTAGATAGGGCTAGCGGGGGCGCCTACGAGCAGTACTTC. Translating it yields CASSLDRASGGAYEQYF.

This sequence joins TRBV3-1 (or the pseudogene TRBV3-2) and TRBJ1-3; 7 bases are shared with TRBD1. Germline V CDR1 and CDR2: LGHDT, YNNKEL (reference sequence). After removal of 4 bases from V and 4 bases from J, the junction contained 4 bases not matched to a gene. The CDR3 length is 14 residues. The CDR3 loop reads CASSRDRAGNTIYF. The CDR3 region has the DNA TGTGCCAGCAGCCGAGACAGGGCCGGAAACACCATATATTTT.